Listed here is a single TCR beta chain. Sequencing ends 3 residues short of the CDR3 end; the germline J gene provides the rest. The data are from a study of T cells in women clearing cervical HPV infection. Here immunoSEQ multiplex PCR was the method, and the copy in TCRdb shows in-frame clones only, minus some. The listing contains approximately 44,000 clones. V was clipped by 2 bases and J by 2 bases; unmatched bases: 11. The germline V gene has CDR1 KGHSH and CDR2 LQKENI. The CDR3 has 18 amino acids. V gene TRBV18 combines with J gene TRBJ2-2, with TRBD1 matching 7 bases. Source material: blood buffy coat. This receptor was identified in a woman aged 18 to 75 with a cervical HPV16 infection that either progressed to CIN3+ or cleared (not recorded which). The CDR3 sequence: CASSPMRQGSFNTGELFF. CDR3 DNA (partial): TGTGCCAGCTCACCAATGCGACAGGGATCCTTTAACACCGGGGAG.